Below are 28 T cell receptor beta chains sequenced from a single sample in a study of OX40 agonist ivuxolimab in advanced cancers. The table came from immunoSEQ multiplex PCR; TCRdb's copy has only in-frame clones and leaves some out. The repertoire holds about 62,000 clones, with around 90% as singletons. This sample comprised CD4+ or CD8+ T cells sorted from blood, obtained in a trial of the OX40 agonist ivuxolimab. Receptors were obtained from an adult with an advanced solid tumor such as melanoma, head and neck, liver or kidney cancer.

The DNA of the CDR3 is TGTGCCAGCAGCTCGCAGGGGATTGGTGATTCACCCCTCCACTTT. This sequence encodes CASSSQGIGDSPLHF. The rearrangement links TRBV7-8 to TRBJ1-6, with a weak D call TRBD1 (6 bases). Per the germline V gene, CDR1 is SGHVS and CDR2 is FQNEAQ. The CDR3 runs 15 residues. V gave up 4 bases and J gave up 8 bases, with 15 bases separating them.

The chain is built from TRBV19 and TRBJ2-7, with 9 bases aligning to TRBD1. The CDR3 runs to 17 residues. Germline V CDR1 and CDR2: LNHDA, SQIVND (reference sequence). Trimming at V came to 1 base and at J to 4 bases, leaving 11 bases not matched to a gene. The CDR3 protein is CASSIAPTRTGEYEQYF. The CDR3 coding sequence is TGTGCCAGTAGTATAGCGCCCACGAGGACAGGGGAGTACGAGCAGTACTTC.

The chain links TRBV5-6 to TRBJ2-4; unclear D gene. The CDR3 has 16 amino acids. Germline CDR1 reads SGHDT; CDR2 reads YYEEEE. V lost 0 bases to trimming and J lost 0 bases, with 10 bases between them. The CDR3 spells CASSLERLLAKNIQYF. In DNA form, the CDR3 reads TGTGCCAGCAGCTTGGAACGGCTACTAGCCAAAAACATTCAGTACTTC.

The chain recombines TRBV7-2 with TRBJ2-1, with 7 bases matching TRBD1. Trimming cost V 5 bases and J 3 bases; bases outside gene matches: 7. CDR1 SGHTA and CDR2 FQGNSA come from the germline V gene. The CDR3 has 15 amino acids. The CDR3 bases are TGTGCCAGCAGCCAACAGGGGAGCTTCTACAATGAGCAGTTCTTC. Its translation is CASSQQGSFYNEQFF.

This chain joins TRBV30 and TRBJ1-1; D gene unclear. CDR3 length: 13 residues. The germline CDR1 and CDR2 sequences are GTSNPN and SVGIG (reference sequence). V lost 0 bases, J lost 2 bases, and 7 bases lay in between. CDR3 coding DNA: TGTGCCTGGAGTGTACGACAAAACACTGAAGCTTTCTTT. This sequence encodes CAWSVRQNTEAFF. Combining the CDR3 with reference TRBV30 and TRBJ1-1 gives the whole variable domain SQTIHQWPATLVQPVGSPLSLECTVEGTSNPNLYWYRQAAGRGLQLLFYSVGIGQISSEVPQNLSASRPQDRQFILSSKKLLLSDSGFYLCAWSVRQNTEAFFGQGTRLTVV.

V gene TRBV7-9 combines with J gene TRBJ1-6; the match to TRBD1 covers 10 bases. V lost 5 bases to trimming and J lost 9 bases; unmatched junction nucleotides: 7. The CDR3 is made up of 15 amino acids. Germline V lookup: CDR1 SEHNR, CDR2 FQNEAQ (reference sequence). This CDR3 is CASSARQGASSPLHF. DNA for the CDR3: TGTGCCAGCAGCGCCCGACAGGGGGCGAGTTCACCCCTCCACTTT.

The chain carries TRBV5-6 and TRBJ1-4; 11 bases agree with TRBD1. CDR1 and CDR2 from the germline V gene are SGHDT and YYEEEE. Unmatched junction bases numbered 5, after V lost 4 bases and J lost 6 bases. The CDR3 contains 15 residues. Here the CDR3 DNA reads TGTGCCAGCAGCGCCGGGACAGGGGGTCATGAAAAACTGTTTTTT. Protein product: CASSAGTGGHEKLFF.

The J gene is TRBJ2-5, the V gene TRBV7-9; 9 bases map to TRBD1. The CDR3 has 19 amino acids. Losses at the gene ends were 6 bases for V and 0 bases for J; bases not matched to a gene: 17. Germline V gives CDR1 SEHNR, CDR2 FQNEAQ (reference sequence). DNA for the CDR3: TGTGCCAGCAGGCCCCGGGACAGGGAGAGCCGGGGGTACCAAGAGACCCAGTACTTC. Its protein product is CASRPRDRESRGYQETQYF.

CDR3 coding DNA: TGTGCCAGCAGTGCGGGACTCCAAAATTCACCCCTCCACTTT. Translating gives CASSAGLQNSPLHF. J is TRBJ1-6 and V is TRBV6-1; D is perhaps TRBD1 (5 bases). Trimming took off 4 bases at V and 7 bases at J, with 11 bases between the two ends. Germline V gene lookup returns CDR1 MNHNS and CDR2 SASEGT. This CDR3 comprises 14 residues.

The chain joins TRBV4-2 to TRBJ2-5; 7 bases are shared with TRBD2. Germline CDR1 LGHNA, CDR2 YNFKEQ. The CDR3 spans 15 residues. The V and J ends lost 0 bases and 7 bases, in that order; junction bases with no gene match: 8. The CDR3 protein is CASSQEQGLEGTQYF. The CDR3, as DNA: TGTGCCAGCAGCCAAGAACAAGGACTAGAAGGGACCCAGTACTTC.

The chain is built from TRBV6-1 and TRBJ1-1; 9 bases are a match to TRBD1. Germline CDR1 MNHNS, CDR2 SASEGT. CDR3 size: 15 residues. Trimming at V came to 3 bases and at J to 12 bases, leaving 14 bases not matched to a gene. The CDR3 protein is CASSEGAGQGRGPFF. CDR3 coding DNA: TGTGCCAGCAGTGAGGGAGCGGGACAGGGAAGGGGGCCTTTCTTT.

The chain recombines TRBV5-1 with TRBJ2-1; no definite D call. The CDR3 loop spans 13 amino acids. The germline V and J ends were trimmed by 0 bases and 2 bases, with 3 bases remaining between them. Per germline, CDR1 SGHRS and CDR2 YFSETQ. This chain's CDR3 is CASSLEAYNEQFF. DNA of the CDR3: TGCGCCAGCAGCTTGGAGGCCTACAATGAGCAGTTCTTC.

This sequence joins TRBV10-3 and TRBJ2-7; D is unresolved. V shed 4 bases and J shed 0 bases, with 7 bases lying between them. The CDR3 is 13 residues long. Germline assignment: CDR1 ENHRY and CDR2 SYGVKD. This CDR3 reads CAISGRISYEQYF. DNA of the CDR3: TGTGCCATCAGTGGGCGGATCTCCTACGAGCAGTACTTC.

The V and J genes are TRBV7-3 and TRBJ2-3, with D possibly being TRBD2 (5 bases). V lost 3 bases and J lost 0, with 7 bases in between. The length of the CDR3 is 14 residues. Germline V gene data show CDR1 as SGHTA and CDR2 as FQGTGA. The CDR3 protein is CASSFGGSTDTQYF. CDR3 bases: TGTGCCAGCAGCTTCGGAGGAAGCACAGATACGCAGTATTTT. Full variable domain (rest looked up from reference TRBV7-3 and TRBJ2-3): GAGVSQTPSNKVTEKGKYVELRCDPISGHTALYWYRQSLGQGPEFLIYFQGTGAADDSGLPNDRFFAVRPEGSVSTLKIQRTERGDSAVYLCASSFGGSTDTQYFGPGTRLTVL.

The rearrangement uses TRBV27 and TRBJ2-1, with 9 bases fitting TRBD1. This CDR3 has 16 residues. J lost 8 bases, V lost 5 bases, and 13 bases had no gene match. Germline lookup yields CDR1 MNHEY and CDR2 SMNVEV (reference sequence). This CDR3 is CASSPKLPGTGYEQFF. The CDR3 DNA sequence: TGTGCCAGCAGTCCGAAGCTGCCCGGGACAGGGTATGAGCAGTTCTTC.

The rearrangement uses TRBV19 and TRBJ1-2, with 11 bases aligning to TRBD1. The V and J ends lost 8 bases and 5 bases, in that order; junction bases with no gene match: 4. Germline CDR1 reads LNHDA; CDR2 reads SQIVND (reference sequence). This CDR3 is 13 amino acids long. CDR3 region: CASRTGGAYGYTF. CDR3 sequence (DNA): TGTGCCAGTCGGACAGGGGGCGCTTATGGCTACACCTTC.

The chain couples TRBV10-3 to TRBJ2-1; D possibly corresponds to TRBD2 (6 bases). CDR3 length equals 12 residues. Per germline, CDR1 ENHRY and CDR2 SYGVKD. Trimming left V 9 bases short and J 6 bases short, with 12 bases between. Here the CDR3 reads CAMSLGGNEQFF. CDR3 sequence (DNA): TGTGCCATGTCGTTGGGGGGCAATGAGCAGTTCTTC.

The genes are TRBV29-1 and TRBJ2-1, with D possibly being TRBD1 or TRBD2 (5 bases each). Trimming left V 8 bases short and J 4 bases short, with 9 bases between. The CDR3 contains 11 residues. Germline assignment: CDR1 SQVTM and CDR2 ANQGSEA. The CDR3 here is CSLWGYNEQFF. CDR3 in DNA: TGCAGCCTCTGGGGGTACAATGAGCAGTTCTTC.

The V gene is TRBV12-2, the J gene TRBJ2-7; the table calls TRBD1, which could not be checked here. TRBV12-2 is described as a pseudogene. The length of the CDR3 is 16 residues. In DNA form, the CDR3 reads TGTGCAAGTCGCTTAGCGCACAGGAGACCCCTTAGGGAGCAGTACTTC. It encodes CASRLAHRRPLREQYF.

The V gene is TRBV5-4, the J gene TRBJ2-3, with 8 bases identical to TRBD2. V shed 7 bases, J shed 6 bases, and the junction held 10 bases outside the gene matches. This CDR3 comprises 14 residues. Germline V CDR1 and CDR2: SGHNT, YYREEE (reference sequence). This CDR3 is CASSLRGAGDTQYF. CDR3 nucleotides: TGTGCCAGCTCCTTGCGGGGGGCGGGTGATACGCAGTATTTT.

The chain employs TRBV5-5 and TRBJ2-3, with unresolved D. The CDR3 loop spans 14 amino acids. The V end was cut by 1 base, the J end by 2 bases, with 8 bases between. CDR1 SGHKS and CDR2 YYEKEE come from the germline V gene (reference sequence). The CDR3 region has the DNA TGTGCCAGCAGCTTGCTAAGCGACACAGATACGCAGTATTTT. Amino acid sequence: CASSLLSDTDTQYF.

This clone was seen only a few times. The genes are TRBV9 and TRBJ1-5; the D is unclear. Germline V CDR1 and CDR2: SGDLS, YYNGEE. V was shortened by 3 bases and J by 5 bases, with 9 bases between the two germline ends. The CDR3 totals 13 residues. The CDR3 sequence is CASSDAKDQPQHF. The CDR3 region has the DNA TGTGCCAGCAGCGACGCAAAGGATCAGCCCCAGCATTTT.

This clone showed up just once. The gene calls are TRBV6-6 and TRBJ2-1; 8 nucleotides line up with TRBD1. Germline assignment: CDR1 MNHNY and CDR2 SVGAGI (reference sequence). CDR3 size: 15 residues. The trim removed 7 bases at V and 3 bases at J, leaving 8 bases unmatched. The CDR3 nucleotides are TGTGCCAGCAATACCGGGACAGGACGCTACAATGAGCAGTTCTTC. This encodes CASNTGTGRYNEQFF.

The chain joins TRBV27 to TRBJ2-3, with TRBD2 matching 8 bases. CDR1 and CDR2 (germline): MNHEY, SMNVEV (reference sequence). The CDR3 sequence is 14 residues long. V trimming: 8 bases; J trimming: 3 bases; junction bases outside the gene matches: 7. CDR3 protein: CASAPGLGTDTQYF. The CDR3 DNA follows: TGTGCCAGCGCCCCGGGACTAGGTACAGATACGCAGTATTTT.

The chain couples TRBV27 to TRBJ2-1, with TRBD2 matching 14 bases. Losses at the gene ends were 6 bases for V and 10 bases for J; bases not matched to a gene: 11. This CDR3 has 16 amino acids. The germline CDR1 and CDR2 sequences are MNHEY and SMNVEV (reference sequence). This CDR3 reads CASRGRLAGGPREQFF. The CDR3 region has the DNA TGTGCCAGCAGAGGAAGACTAGCGGGAGGGCCTCGGGAGCAGTTCTTC.

The CDR3 sequence is CASSEWANPYGYTF. Written as DNA, the CDR3 is TGTGCCAGCAGTGAATGGGCCAACCCCTATGGCTACACCTTC. The chain links TRBV2 to TRBJ1-2; D is undetermined. V was shortened by 2 bases and J by 4 bases, with 11 bases between the two germline ends. The germline V gene has CDR1 SNHLY and CDR2 FYNNEI. This CDR3 spans 14 amino acids.

The chain couples TRBV28 to TRBJ2-3; 8 bases line up with TRBD2. Germline values: CDR1 MDHEN, CDR2 SYDVKM. This CDR3 has 16 amino acids. V was clipped by 11 bases and J by 4 bases; unmatched bases: 17. The CDR3: CASSRSRGGDADTQYF. DNA for the CDR3: TGTGCCTCCTCTCGATCCCGGGGGGGCGACGCAGATACGCAGTATTTT. The full variable domain, completed using reference TRBV28 and TRBJ2-3, is DVKVTQSSRYLVKRTGEKVFLECVQDMDHENMFWYRQDPGLGLRLIYFSYDVKMKEKGDIPEGYSVSREKKERFSLILESASTNQTSMYLCASSRSRGGDADTQYFGPGTRLTVL.

V gene TRBV5-4 combines with J gene TRBJ2-3; TRBD2 matches at 11 bases. Germline CDR1 SGHNT, CDR2 YYREEE (reference sequence). This CDR3 is 16 amino acids long. The ends lost 4 bases at V and 4 bases at J; junction bases unmatched: 8. The CDR3 DNA reads TGTGCCAGCAGCCTAAAGGGACTAGCGGTCTCAGATACGCAGTATTTT. This sequence encodes CASSLKGLAVSDTQYF.